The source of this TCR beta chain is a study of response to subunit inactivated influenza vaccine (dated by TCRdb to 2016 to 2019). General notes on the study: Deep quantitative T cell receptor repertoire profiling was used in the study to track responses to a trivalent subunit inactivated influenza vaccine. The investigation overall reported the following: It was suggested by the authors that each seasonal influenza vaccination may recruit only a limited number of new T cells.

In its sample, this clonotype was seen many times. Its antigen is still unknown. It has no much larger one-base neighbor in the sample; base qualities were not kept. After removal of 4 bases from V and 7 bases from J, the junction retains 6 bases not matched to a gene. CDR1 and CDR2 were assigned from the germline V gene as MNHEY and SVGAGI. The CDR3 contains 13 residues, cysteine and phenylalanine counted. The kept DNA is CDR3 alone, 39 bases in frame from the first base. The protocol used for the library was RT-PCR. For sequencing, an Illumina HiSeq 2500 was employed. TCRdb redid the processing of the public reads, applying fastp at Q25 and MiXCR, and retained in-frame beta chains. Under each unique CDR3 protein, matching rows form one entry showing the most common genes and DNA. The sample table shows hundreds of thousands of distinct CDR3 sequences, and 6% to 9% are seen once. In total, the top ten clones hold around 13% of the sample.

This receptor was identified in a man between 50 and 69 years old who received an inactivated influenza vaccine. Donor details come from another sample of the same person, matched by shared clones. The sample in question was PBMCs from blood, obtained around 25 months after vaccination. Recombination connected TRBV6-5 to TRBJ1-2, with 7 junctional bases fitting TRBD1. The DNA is TGTGCCAGCAGTTCTACAGGGGACGGTGGCTACACCTTC. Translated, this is CASSSTGDGGYTF.